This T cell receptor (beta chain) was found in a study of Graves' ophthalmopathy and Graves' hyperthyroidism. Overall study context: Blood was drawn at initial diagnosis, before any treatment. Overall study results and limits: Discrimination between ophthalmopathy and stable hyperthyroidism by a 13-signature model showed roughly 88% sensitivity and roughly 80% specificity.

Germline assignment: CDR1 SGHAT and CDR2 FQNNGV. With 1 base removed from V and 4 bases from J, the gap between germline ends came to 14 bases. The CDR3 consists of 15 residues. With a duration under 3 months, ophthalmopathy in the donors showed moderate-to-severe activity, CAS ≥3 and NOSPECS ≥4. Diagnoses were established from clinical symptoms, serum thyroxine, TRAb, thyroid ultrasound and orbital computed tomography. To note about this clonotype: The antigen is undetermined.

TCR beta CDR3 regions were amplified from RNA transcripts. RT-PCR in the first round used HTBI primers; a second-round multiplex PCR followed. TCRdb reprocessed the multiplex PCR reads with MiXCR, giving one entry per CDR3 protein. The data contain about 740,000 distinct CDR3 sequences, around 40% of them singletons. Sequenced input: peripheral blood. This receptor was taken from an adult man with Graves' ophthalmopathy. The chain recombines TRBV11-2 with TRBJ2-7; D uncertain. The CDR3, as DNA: TGTGCCAGCAGCTTAGTCTGGGGTATTGGTTACGAGCAGTACTTC. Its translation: CASSLVWGIGYEQYF. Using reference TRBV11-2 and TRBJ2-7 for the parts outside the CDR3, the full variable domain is EAGVAQSPRYKIIEKRQSVAFWCNPISGHATLYWYQQILGQGPKLLIQFQNNGVVDDSQLPKDRFSAERLKGVDSTLKIQPAKLEDSAVYLCASSLVWGIGYEQYFGPGTRLTVT.